One and the same sample provided the 22 T cell receptor beta chains below, sequenced in a study of STAT3 mutations in large granular lymphocyte leukemia. The study's findings and limits: At least one immunodominant TCR beta clonotype appeared in every T-cell large granular lymphocyte leukemia patient.

No antigen is known for these receptors. Clones were sequenced by immunoSEQ multiplex PCR, and TCRdb holds only the in-frame ones, with some missing. Among about 9,700 clones, around nine tenths were seen once, and the ten largest hold about 27%. The sample was peripheral blood mononuclear cells. These receptors all come from a man aged 55 to 70 with T-cell large granular lymphocyte leukemia. Some clones in this sample may be carry-over from other donors' samples.

J is TRBJ2-2 and V is TRBV28; 9 bases map to TRBD1. The trim removed 5 bases at V and 2 bases at J, leaving 12 bases unmatched. This CDR3 has 18 amino acids. CDR1 and CDR2 from the germline V gene are MDHEN and SYDVKM. CDR3 sequence reads: CASSPGTGRRGNTGELFF. The CDR3 DNA is TGTGCCAGCAGTCCTGGGACAGGGAGGAGGGGAAACACCGGGGAGCTGTTTTTT.

The V gene is TRBV27, the J gene TRBJ2-5; D is perhaps TRBD1 (6 bases). V lost 2 bases to trimming and J lost 4 bases, with 17 bases between them. The CDR3 contains 16 residues. Germline V gene sequence: CDR1 MNHEY, CDR2 SMNVEV (reference sequence). The CDR3 DNA reads TGTGCCAGCAGTTTAGGCCTACAGGGTGGCGGAGAGACCCAGTACTTC. This sequence encodes CASSLGLQGGGETQYF.

The chain joins TRBV5-1 to TRBJ1-1; 8 positions agree with TRBD1. Germline-derived CDR1 and CDR2 are SGHRS and YFSETQ. The CDR3 is 14 amino acids. V trimming: 4 bases; J trimming: 7 bases; junction bases outside the gene matches: 9. CDR3 sequence reads: CASSPGQGWVEAFF. The CDR3 region has the DNA TGCGCCAGCAGCCCTGGACAGGGATGGGTTGAAGCTTTCTTT.

In this sample, this clone turned up a few times. This rearrangement joins TRBV6-8 to TRBJ2-3, with 12 bases matching TRBD2. Germline CDR1 MNHGY, CDR2 SAAAGT. The junction had 5 bases not matched to a gene; V was cut back by 8 bases and J by 5 bases. CDR3 length equals 14 residues. CDR3 protein: CASLAGGGGDTQYF. The CDR3 coding sequence is TGTGCCAGCCTAGCGGGAGGGGGGGGAGATACGCAGTATTTT.

The genes are TRBV13 and TRBJ1-2; TRBD1 might be the D (5 bases). CDR3 length: 14 residues. V shed 4 bases and J shed 6 bases, with 15 bases lying between them. Germline CDR1 and CDR2: PRHDT and FYEKMQ (reference sequence). The CDR3 DNA reads TGTGCCAGCAGCTCCTGGATCGAGGGGCATGGCTACACCTTC. Its translation is CASSSWIEGHGYTF. Filled out from reference TRBV13 and TRBJ1-2, the complete variable domain reads AAGVIQSPRHLIKEKRETATLKCYPIPRHDTVYWYQQGPGQDPQFLISFYEKMQSDKGSIPDRFSAQQFSDYHSELNMSSLELGDSALYFCASSSWIEGHGYTFGSGTRLTVV.

The CDR3: CASSMGWQGNGYTF. In DNA form, the CDR3 reads TGTGCCAGTAGTATGGGATGGCAGGGTAACGGCTACACCTTC. The chain has TRBV19 and TRBJ1-2; D perhaps matches TRBD1 (5 bases). CDR3 length: 14 amino acids. Trimming took 3 bases from V and 8 from J, leaving 16 bases between them. CDR1 LNHDA and CDR2 SQIVND come from the germline V gene (reference sequence).

The chain uses TRBV5-4 and TRBJ2-7; D is unclear. There are 12 residues in the CDR3. V was shortened by 2 bases and J by 7 bases, with 10 bases between the two germline ends. Germline CDR1 reads SGHNT; CDR2 reads YYREEE (reference sequence). CDR3 sequence (DNA): TGTGCCAGCAGCTTCCTAGGGTGGGAGCAGTACTTC. Residues: CASSFLGWEQYF.

V gene TRBV21-1 combines with J gene TRBJ2-1; the table calls TRBD2, which could not be checked here. TRBV21-1 constitutes a pseudogene. This CDR3 comprises 18 residues. The CDR3 is CASSKGMGLAGDGNEQFF. As DNA, the CDR3 is TGTGCCAGCAGCAAAGGGATGGGGCTAGCGGGAGACGGGAATGAGCAGTTCTTC.

This chain connects TRBV18 to TRBJ2-5; D tentatively reads TRBD1 or TRBD2 (5 bases each). The CDR3 is 12 amino acids. Trimming left V 2 bases short and J 5 bases short, with 6 bases between. Germline CDR1 is KGHSH and CDR2 is LQKENI. CDR3 sequence (DNA): TGTGCCAGCTCACCAGAGGGGGAGACCCAGTACTTC. Amino acids: CASSPEGETQYF.

The sample holds one count of this clone. The rearrangement joins TRBV18 to TRBJ1-2, with TRBD1 as a possible D gene (6 bases). Trimming stripped 2 bases from V and 1 base from J, with 11 bases between. Germline CDR1 and CDR2: KGHSH and LQKENI. The CDR3 consists of 15 residues. The CDR3 bases are TGTGCCAGCTCACCATGGACAGAGAGTAACTATGGCTACACCTTC. Its protein is CASSPWTESNYGYTF.

This clone showed up just once. The rearrangement joins TRBV6-5 to TRBJ1-5, with D hard to call. The CDR3 length is 15 residues. Germline CDR1 and CDR2: MNHEY and SVGAGI. V lost 5 bases and J lost 6, with 17 bases in between. CDR3 region: CASSPRNPGSQPQHF. The CDR3 nucleotides read TGTGCCAGCAGTCCTAGGAACCCGGGAAGTCAGCCCCAGCATTTT.

The genes are TRBV18 and TRBJ2-7; D is ambiguous. Trimming shortened V by 1 base and J by 4 bases, and 8 bases separated the two germline ends. Germline lookup yields CDR1 KGHSH and CDR2 LQKENI. The CDR3 is 13 amino acids. CDR3 in amino acids: CASSPRERYEQYF. The CDR3 region has the DNA TGTGCCAGCTCACCACGAGAGCGTTACGAGCAGTACTTC.

The CDR3 reads CASSLKGGELFF. CDR3 sequence (DNA): TGTGCCAGCAGCCTAAAGGGAGGGGAGCTGTTTTTT. The rearrangement uses TRBV6-6 and TRBJ2-2; D is uncertain. Between the trimmed V and J ends, which lost 6 bases and 8 bases, there was a span of 10 bases. Germline V gene data show CDR1 as MNHNY and CDR2 as SVGAGI (reference sequence). The CDR3 has 12 residues.

CDR3 nucleotides: TGTGCCAGCAGCTACGGAGCGGGACGAGAGACCCAGTACTTC. This encodes CASSYGAGRETQYF. This rearrangement joins TRBV11-3 to TRBJ2-5, with 7 bases that match TRBD2. With V trimmed by 4 bases and J by 4 bases, 6 bases remained unmatched. The germline CDR1 and CDR2 sequences are SGHNT and YENEEA. This CDR3 contains 14 residues.

V and J are TRBV4-1 and TRBJ2-7; no firm D call. CDR3 length: 15 residues. V lost 4 bases and J 5 bases, leaving 18 bases between the germline ends. Looked up from germline, CDR1 is MGHRA and CDR2 is YSYEKL. The CDR3 bases are TGCGCCAGCAGCCGGCTTGTGAGAGCCCAAAACGAGCAGTACTTC. Translated: CASSRLVRAQNEQYF.

J is TRBJ2-7 and V is TRBV9; D possibly uses TRBD1 or TRBD2 (5 bases each). The CDR3 length is 15 residues. Germline values: CDR1 SGDLS, CDR2 YYNGEE. The V end lost 0 bases, the J end lost 5 bases, and 15 bases lay between the germline ends. DNA of the CDR3: TGTGCCAGCAGCGTAGGAGGGGCCCCGGACCACGAGCAGTACTTC. This translates into CASSVGGAPDHEQYF.

The chain links TRBV4-3 to TRBJ1-4; no clear D. Germline CDR1 is LGHNA and CDR2 is YSLEER. The CDR3 has 16 residues. Deletions cut 1 base from V and 8 bases from J, with 17 bases between. The CDR3 DNA sequence: TGCGCCAGCAGCCAAGGGGGTGACGGGTTTGGAGAAAAACTGTTTTTT. Protein sequence: CASSQGGDGFGEKLFF.

Only a few counts were recorded for this clone. This chain uses TRBV6-1 with TRBJ2-7; tentative D call: TRBD2 (6 bases). CDR1 is MNHNS, CDR2 SASEGT, per germline. The CDR3 is 13 residues long. V was shortened by 3 bases and J by 1 base, with 7 bases between the two germline ends. CDR3 sequence reads: CASSEEGSYEQYF. Written as DNA, the CDR3 is TGTGCCAGCAGTGAGGAGGGATCCTACGAGCAGTACTTC.

This sequence joins TRBV7-9 and TRBJ2-2, with 9 positions matching TRBD1. Per the germline V gene, CDR1 is SEHNR and CDR2 is FQNEAQ (reference sequence). The CDR3 totals 16 residues. V lost 2 bases and J lost 6; bases outside the gene matches: 7. The CDR3 spells CASSLPGDRGSGELFF. CDR3 DNA sequence: TGTGCCAGCAGCTTACCCGGAGACAGGGGGTCCGGGGAGCTGTTTTTT.

The V and J genes are TRBV5-1 and TRBJ2-1; 7 positions agree with TRBD2. Germline assignment: CDR1 SGHRS and CDR2 YFSETQ. The CDR3 has 15 amino acids. The V gene end was trimmed by 0 bases and the J gene end by 2 bases; junction bases not matched to a gene: 2. The chain's CDR3 is CASSLGGSTYNEQFF. In DNA, the CDR3 is TGCGCCAGCAGCTTGGGCGGGAGCACCTACAATGAGCAGTTCTTC.

A few counts support this clone. The same CDR3 is also encoded by other DNA sequences in this sample. The chain links TRBV5-6 to TRBJ2-7; D uncertain. The germline V gene encodes CDR1 SGHDT and CDR2 YYEEEE. This CDR3 region has 14 residues. V gave up 1 base and J gave up 5 bases, with 13 bases separating them. CDR3 loop: CASSLFSGSNEQYF. For the CDR3, the DNA is TGTGCCAGCAGCTTGTTCTCGGGTTCAAACGAGCAGTACTTC.

This clone counts as large. The chain carries TRBV28 and TRBJ2-7, with TRBD1 as a possible D gene (5 bases). The CDR3 contains 13 residues. V shed 6 bases and J shed 7 bases, with 16 bases lying between them. CDR1 and CDR2 (germline): MDHEN, SYDVKM. The CDR3 is CASSLSGAREQYF. The CDR3 DNA is TGTGCCAGCAGCCTGAGTGGGGCACGGGAGCAGTACTTC.